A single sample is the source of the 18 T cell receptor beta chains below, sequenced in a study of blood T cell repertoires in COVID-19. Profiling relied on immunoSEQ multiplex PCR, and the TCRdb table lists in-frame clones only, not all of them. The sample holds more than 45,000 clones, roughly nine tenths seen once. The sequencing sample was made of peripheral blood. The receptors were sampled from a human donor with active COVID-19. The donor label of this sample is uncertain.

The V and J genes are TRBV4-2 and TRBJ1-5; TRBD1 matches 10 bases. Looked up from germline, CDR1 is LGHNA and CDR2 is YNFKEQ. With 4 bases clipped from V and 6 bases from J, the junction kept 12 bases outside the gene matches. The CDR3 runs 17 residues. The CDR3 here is CASSPSVVGTGVQPQHF. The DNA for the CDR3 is TGTGCCAGCAGCCCCAGCGTAGTCGGGACAGGGGTTCAGCCCCAGCATTTT.

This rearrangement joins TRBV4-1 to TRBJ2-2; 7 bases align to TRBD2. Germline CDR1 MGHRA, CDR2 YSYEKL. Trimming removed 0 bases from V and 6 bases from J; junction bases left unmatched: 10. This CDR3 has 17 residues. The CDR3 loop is CASSQEGRVQSAGELFF. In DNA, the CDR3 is TGCGCCAGCAGCCAAGAGGGGAGGGTTCAATCCGCCGGGGAGCTGTTTTTT.

The CDR3 DNA follows: TGTGCCAGTAGCGGCGGGACTAGCGGGACTTACAATGAGCAGTTCTTC. It encodes CASSGGTSGTYNEQFF. This chain uses TRBV19 with TRBJ2-1; 13 nucleotides match TRBD2. The CDR3 contains 16 residues. The J segment lost 4 bases and the V segment lost 6 bases, leaving 6 bases of the junction unmatched. Germline CDR1 is LNHDA and CDR2 is SQIVND (reference sequence).

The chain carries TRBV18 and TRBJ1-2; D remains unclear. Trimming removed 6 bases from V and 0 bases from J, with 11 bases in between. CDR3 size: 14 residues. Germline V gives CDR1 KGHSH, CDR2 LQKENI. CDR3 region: CASSHRYSNYGYTF. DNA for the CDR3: TGTGCCAGCTCCCACAGATATTCTAACTATGGCTACACCTTC.

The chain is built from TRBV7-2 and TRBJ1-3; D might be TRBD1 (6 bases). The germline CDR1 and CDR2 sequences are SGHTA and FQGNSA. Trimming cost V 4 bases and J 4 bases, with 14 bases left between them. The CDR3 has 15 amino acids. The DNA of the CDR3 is TGTGCCAGCAGCTCCGGACAGCTCATAGGAAACACCATATATTTT. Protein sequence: CASSSGQLIGNTIYF.

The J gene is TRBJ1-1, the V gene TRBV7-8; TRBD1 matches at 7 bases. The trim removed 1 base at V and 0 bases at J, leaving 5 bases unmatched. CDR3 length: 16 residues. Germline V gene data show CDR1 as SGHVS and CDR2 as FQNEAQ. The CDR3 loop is CASSLEPGGLNTEAFF. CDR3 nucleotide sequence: TGTGCCAGCAGCTTAGAGCCAGGGGGGCTGAACACTGAAGCTTTCTTT.

The CDR3 nucleotides read TGTGCCAGCGGAAGGGGGCCAGACCAGCCCCAGCATTTT. It encodes CASGRGPDQPQHF. The rearrangement links TRBV7-3 to TRBJ1-5; 7 bases map to TRBD1. Germline V lookup: CDR1 SGHTA, CDR2 FQGTGA. Unmatched junction bases numbered 8, after V lost 8 bases and J lost 7 bases. CDR3 length equals 13 residues.

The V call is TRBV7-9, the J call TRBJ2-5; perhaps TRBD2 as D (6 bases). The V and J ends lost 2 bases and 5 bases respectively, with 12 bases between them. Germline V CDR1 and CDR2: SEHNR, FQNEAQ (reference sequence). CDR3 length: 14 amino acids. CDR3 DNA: TGTGCCAGCAGCTTACTCGGCGGAGGGGAGACCCAGTACTTC. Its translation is CASSLLGGGETQYF.

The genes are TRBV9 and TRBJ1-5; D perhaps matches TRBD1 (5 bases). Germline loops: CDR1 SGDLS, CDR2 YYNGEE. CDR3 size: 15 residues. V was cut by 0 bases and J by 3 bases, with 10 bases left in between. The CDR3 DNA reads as TGTGCCAGCAGCGTAGGTGAAGGGGACAATCAGCCCCAGCATTTT. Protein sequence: CASSVGEGDNQPQHF.

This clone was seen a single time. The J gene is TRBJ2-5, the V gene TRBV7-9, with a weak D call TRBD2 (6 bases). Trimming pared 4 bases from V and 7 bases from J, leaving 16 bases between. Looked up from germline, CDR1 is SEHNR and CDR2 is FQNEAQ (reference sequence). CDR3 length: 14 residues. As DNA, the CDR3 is TGTGCCAGCAGCTCCTCCGGGACTGGGGGGACCCAGTACTTC. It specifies CASSSSGTGGTQYF.

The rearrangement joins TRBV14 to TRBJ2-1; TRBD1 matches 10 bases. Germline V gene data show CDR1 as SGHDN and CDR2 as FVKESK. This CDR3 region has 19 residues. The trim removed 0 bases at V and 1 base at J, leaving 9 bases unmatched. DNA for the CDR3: TGTGCCAGCAGCCAAGATTGGGGACAGGGGATCTCGTCCTACAATGAGCAGTTCTTC. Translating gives CASSQDWGQGISSYNEQFF. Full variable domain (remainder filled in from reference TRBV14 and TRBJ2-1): EAGVTQFPSHSVIEKGQTVTLRCDPISGHDNLYWYRRVMGKEIKFLLHFVKESKQDESGMPNNRFLAERTGGTYSTLKVQPAELEDSGVYFCASSQDWGQGISSYNEQFFGPGTRLTVL.

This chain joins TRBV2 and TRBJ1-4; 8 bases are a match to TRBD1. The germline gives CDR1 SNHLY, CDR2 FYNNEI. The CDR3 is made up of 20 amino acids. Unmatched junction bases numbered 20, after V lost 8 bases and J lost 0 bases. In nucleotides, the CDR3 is TGTGCCAGCCGTCGGAGAGGACAGGGTTGGAGACTGGCAACTAATGAAAAACTGTTTTTT. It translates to CASRRRGQGWRLATNEKLFF.

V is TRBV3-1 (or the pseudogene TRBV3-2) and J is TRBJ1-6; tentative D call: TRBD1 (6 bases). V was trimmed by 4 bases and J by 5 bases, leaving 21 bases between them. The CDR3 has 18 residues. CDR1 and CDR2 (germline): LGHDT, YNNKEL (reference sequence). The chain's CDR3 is CASSPLRGSTVNNSPLHF. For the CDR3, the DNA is TGTGCCAGCAGCCCCCTCAGGGGTAGTACAGTAAATAATTCACCCCTCCACTTT.

CDR3 loop: CASSVQGSYEQYF. CDR3 bases: TGTGCCAGCAGCGTACAGGGTTCCTACGAGCAGTACTTC. The chain joins TRBV5-4 to TRBJ2-7; tentative D call: TRBD1 (6 bases). V was cut by 4 bases and J by 1 base, with 9 bases left in between. This CDR3 region has 13 residues. The V gene's germline CDR1 is SGHNT and CDR2 YYREEE (reference sequence).

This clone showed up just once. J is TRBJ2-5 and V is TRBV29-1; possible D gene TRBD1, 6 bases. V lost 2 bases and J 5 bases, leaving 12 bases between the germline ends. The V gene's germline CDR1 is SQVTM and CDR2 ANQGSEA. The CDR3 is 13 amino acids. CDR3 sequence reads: CSVELWTDETQYF. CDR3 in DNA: TGCAGCGTTGAATTATGGACAGATGAGACCCAGTACTTC.

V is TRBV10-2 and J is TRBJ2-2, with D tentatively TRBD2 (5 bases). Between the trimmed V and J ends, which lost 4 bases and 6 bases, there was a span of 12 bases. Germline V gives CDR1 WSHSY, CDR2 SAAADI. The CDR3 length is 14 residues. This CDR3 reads CASSVGERAGELFF. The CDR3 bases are TGCGCCAGCAGTGTTGGGGAGAGGGCCGGGGAGCTGTTTTTT.

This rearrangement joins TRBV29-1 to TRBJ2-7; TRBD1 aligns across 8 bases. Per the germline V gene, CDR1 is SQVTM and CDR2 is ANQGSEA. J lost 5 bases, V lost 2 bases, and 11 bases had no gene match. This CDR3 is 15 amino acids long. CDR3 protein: CSVERTGTRGDEQYF. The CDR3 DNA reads TGCAGCGTTGAACGGACAGGGACCCGCGGGGACGAGCAGTACTTC.

This CDR3 reads CASSYSYRTAAYGYTF. The CDR3 DNA follows: TGTGCCAGCAGTTACTCGTACAGGACAGCGGCCTATGGCTACACCTTC. This chain joins TRBV6-5 and TRBJ1-2; a possible D gene is TRBD1 (6 bases). The CDR3 covers 16 residues. The V and J ends lost 0 bases and 4 bases respectively, with 15 bases between them. Germline V gene data show CDR1 as MNHEY and CDR2 as SVGAGI.